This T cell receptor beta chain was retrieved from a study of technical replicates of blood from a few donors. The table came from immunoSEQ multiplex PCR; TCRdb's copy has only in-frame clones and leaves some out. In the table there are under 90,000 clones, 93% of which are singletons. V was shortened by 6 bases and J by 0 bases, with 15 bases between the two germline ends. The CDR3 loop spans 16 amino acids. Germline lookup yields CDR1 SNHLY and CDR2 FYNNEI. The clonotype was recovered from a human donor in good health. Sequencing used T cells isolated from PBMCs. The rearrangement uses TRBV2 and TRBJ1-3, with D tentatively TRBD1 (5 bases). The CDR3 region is CASRNQGTSSGNTIYF. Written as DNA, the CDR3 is TGTGCCAGCAGGAATCAGGGCACGAGCTCTGGAAACACCATATATTTT.